Below, 30 T cell receptor beta chains from the same sample are listed, as sequenced in a study of regulatory T cells in long-lasting Graves disease. iRepertoire HTBI primers and Arm-PCR of CDR3 regions built TCR beta libraries. TCRdb used MiXCR to reprocess the multiplex PCR reads, holding one entry per CDR3 protein. The top ten clones hold roughly 7.7% of a sample with fewer than 550,000 distinct CDR3 sequences, about 22% of them seen once. Sample time point: persistent/refractory GD, antithyroid drugs over 5 years with positive TRAb. After RNA was extracted from PBMCs, the TCR library was made from it. The sample in question was peripheral blood mononuclear cells (PBMCs), obtained when the disease was refractory, from a patient treated with antithyroid drugs. Every receptor here comes from a female donor with Graves disease.

This rearrangement joins TRBV4-1 to TRBJ2-7; 8 bases are shared with TRBD2. This CDR3 comprises 14 residues. Germline CDR1 MGHRA, CDR2 YSYEKL. V lost 2 bases to trimming and J lost 2 bases; unmatched junction nucleotides: 2. The chain's CDR3 is CASSQISGTYEQYF. CDR3 bases: TGCGCCAGCAGCCAAATTAGCGGGACCTACGAGCAGTACTTC.

This chain connects TRBV5-5 to TRBJ1-1; 8 nucleotides line up with TRBD1. With V trimmed by 2 bases and J by 3 bases, 3 bases remained unmatched. CDR3 length: 14 amino acids. Germline assignment: CDR1 SGHKS and CDR2 YYEKEE (reference sequence). The CDR3 sequence is CASSFQGADTEAFF. CDR3 nucleotides: TGTGCCAGCAGCTTCCAGGGGGCGGACACTGAAGCTTTCTTT.

This clonotype has a handful of counts. V gene TRBV6-5 combines with J gene TRBJ2-7; TRBD2 matches at 9 bases. This CDR3 spans 14 amino acids. V dropped 4 bases and J dropped 0; count of bases not matched to a gene: 1. Germline V gives CDR1 MNHEY, CDR2 SVGAGI. CDR3 bases: TGTGCCAGCAGTTGGACTAGCGACTCCTACGAGCAGTACTTC. Translation gives CASSWTSDSYEQYF.

There are many counts of this clonotype. The chain uses TRBV7-8 and TRBJ2-7, with D perhaps given as TRBD1 or TRBD2 (5 bases each). The CDR3 consists of 16 residues. Trimming took 4 bases from V and 6 from J, leaving 22 bases between them. CDR1 and CDR2 (germline): SGHVS, FQNEAQ. CDR3 loop: CASSSRRDPGSREQYF. In DNA form, the CDR3 reads TGTGCCAGCAGCTCCCGCCGGGACCCAGGATCGCGCGAGCAGTACTTC.

CDR3 DNA sequence: TGTGCCAGCAGTTTAGCTACAGGGGATACGCAGTATTTT. Translated, it gives CASSLATGDTQYF. The rearrangement links TRBV28 to TRBJ2-3, with a weak D call TRBD1 (6 bases). Between the trimmed V and J ends, which lost 2 bases and 6 bases, there was a span of 9 bases. The CDR3 runs to 13 residues. Per germline, CDR1 MDHEN and CDR2 SYDVKM.

This clonotype was observed at least ten times. This chain links TRBV28 with TRBJ1-4; no definite D call. The CDR3 length is 12 residues. CDR1 and CDR2 (germline): MDHEN, SYDVKM. V was cut by 3 bases and J by 7 bases, with 6 bases left in between. This CDR3 reads CASSLESEKLFF. The CDR3 nucleotides are TGTGCCAGCAGTTTGGAAAGTGAAAAACTGTTTTTT.

The J gene is TRBJ1-2, the V gene TRBV25-1; TRBD1 agrees at 7 bases. CDR1 is MGHDK, CDR2 SYGVNS, per germline. The ends lost 2 bases at V and 5 bases at J; junction bases unmatched: 5. The CDR3 loop spans 14 amino acids. The CDR3 sequence is CASSENGDSYGYTF. The CDR3 DNA reads TGTGCCAGCAGTGAAAATGGGGACAGTTATGGCTACACCTTC.

V usage is TRBV6-5 and J usage is TRBJ1-5, with D possibly matching TRBD1 (6 bases). Trimming took off 0 bases at V and 2 bases at J, with 11 bases between the two ends. The CDR3 consists of 16 residues. Germline CDR1 is MNHEY and CDR2 is SVGAGI. The CDR3 spells CASSYSRGRGNQPQHF. The CDR3 DNA is TGTGCCAGCAGTTACTCTCGGGGGCGCGGCAATCAGCCCCAGCATTTT.

This sequence joins TRBV6-2 or TRBV6-3 and TRBJ2-6; unclear D gene. The CDR3 loop spans 18 amino acids. V lost 6 bases to trimming and J lost 0 bases, with 18 bases between them. In germline, CDR1 is MNHEY, CDR2 SVGEGT. Here the CDR3 DNA reads TGTGCCAGCAGGTTCCCCCGGGTCTCGAGCTCTGGGGCCAACGTCCTGACTTTC. This gives the protein CASRFPRVSSSGANVLTF.

This clonotype came up many times. J is TRBJ2-5 and V is TRBV2; maybe TRBD2 (5 bases). The CDR3 totals 12 residues. The V end was cut by 7 bases, the J end by 4 bases, with 10 bases between. Germline CDR1 reads SNHLY; CDR2 reads FYNNEI. DNA of the CDR3: TGTGCCAGCACCGGACGGGGAGAGACCCAGTACTTC. It codes for CASTGRGETQYF.

This clonotype occurred a few times. At one end, the junction sequence differs from germline, possibly due to a read error. The chain recombines TRBV11-2 with TRBJ2-2; D call uncertain. This CDR3 contains 14 residues. Germline lookup yields CDR1 SGHAT and CDR2 FQNNGV. The CDR3 reads CASSLLGNAGELFF. CDR3 in DNA: TGTGCCAGCAGCCTCCTGGGGAACGCCGGGGAGCTGTTTTTT. The complete variable domain, with remaining parts taken from reference TRBV11-2 and TRBJ2-2, reads EAGVAQSPRYKIIEKRQSVAFWCNPISGHATLYWYQQILGQGPKLLIQFQNNGVVDDSQLPKDRFSAERLKGVDSTLKIQPAKLEDSAVYLCASSLLGNAGELFFGEGSRLTVL.

This clonotype was seen repeatedly, ten times or more. The genes are TRBV28 and TRBJ1-2; D is ambiguous. The CDR3 is made up of 14 amino acids. CDR1 and CDR2 from the germline V gene are MDHEN and SYDVKM. Trimming stripped 8 bases from V and 5 bases from J, with 18 bases between. The CDR3 DNA follows: TGTGCCAGCTCTACCCCCGCAGCTTCTTATGGCTACACCTTC. Protein sequence: CASSTPAASYGYTF.

This clonotype was observed many times. The CDR3 loop is CASSAGTGRTETQYF. The CDR3 DNA is TGTGCCAGTAGTGCGGGGACAGGGAGGACGGAGACCCAGTACTTC. The chain recombines TRBV19 with TRBJ2-5; 9 positions match TRBD1. The length of the CDR3 is 15 residues. The J segment lost 5 bases and the V segment lost 5 bases, leaving 9 bases of the junction unmatched. Germline-derived CDR1 and CDR2 are LNHDA and SQIVND (reference sequence).

V and J are TRBV27 and TRBJ1-2; D may be TRBD1 (6 bases). The length of the CDR3 is 12 residues. The V gene lost 8 bases and the J gene lost 8 bases, with 15 bases spanning the gap. Germline V CDR1 and CDR2: MNHEY, SMNVEV (reference sequence). The CDR3 sequence is CASSTGGKGYTF. For the CDR3, the DNA is TGTGCCAGCTCCACGGGGGGCAAAGGCTACACCTTC.

This clonotype was observed at least ten times. The chain couples TRBV12-3 or TRBV12-4 to TRBJ1-1, with 8 bases matching TRBD1. CDR3 size: 14 residues. J lost 10 bases, V lost 3 bases, and 10 bases had no gene match. In nucleotides, the CDR3 is TGTGCCAGCAGTTTTGGGAGAGACAGGGGACGAGCTTTCTTT. Translating it yields CASSFGRDRGRAFF.

The chain couples TRBV19 to TRBJ2-1, with a possible D match to TRBD1 (6 bases). Trimming took off 5 bases at V and 8 bases at J, with 16 bases between the two ends. This CDR3 has 14 amino acids. Germline values: CDR1 LNHDA, CDR2 SQIVND (reference sequence). CDR3 bases: TGTGCCAGTAGTCCCGGGCAGGGGTGGTATGAGCAGTTCTTC. Translated, it gives CASSPGQGWYEQFF.

The J gene is TRBJ2-7, the V gene TRBV10-3, with TRBD2 matching over 7 bases. The CDR3 runs to 14 residues. In germline, CDR1 is ENHRY, CDR2 SYGVKD. The V and J ends lost 8 bases and 5 bases, in that order; junction bases with no gene match: 12. CDR3 amino acids: CAIRSAGVKHEQYF. The CDR3 bases are TGTGCCATCCGGTCGGCGGGAGTGAAGCACGAGCAGTACTTC.

In this sample, this clonotype turned up a few times. This chain links TRBV7-9 with TRBJ2-7; D is unresolved. Trimming left V 6 bases short and J 2 bases short, with 8 bases between. CDR1 and CDR2 from the germline V gene are SEHNR and FQNEAQ (reference sequence). The CDR3 length is 12 residues. This CDR3 is CASRQDTYEQYF. In nucleotides, the CDR3 is TGTGCCAGCAGGCAAGACACCTACGAGCAGTACTTC. The whole variable domain, remainder taken from reference TRBV7-9 and TRBJ2-7, is DTGVSQNPRHKITKRGQNVTFRCDPISEHNRLYWYRQTLGQGPEFLTYFQNEAQLEKSRLLSDRFSAERPKGSFSTLEIQRTEQGDSAMYLCASRQDTYEQYFGPGTRLTVT.

This clonotype was observed many times. This sequence joins TRBV7-9 and TRBJ2-5; 10 bases fit TRBD2. V dropped 5 bases and J dropped 4; count of bases not matched to a gene: 10. Germline V CDR1 and CDR2: SEHNR, FQNEAQ (reference sequence). The CDR3 has 16 amino acids. CDR3 loop: CASSPIGLAGVETQYF. For the CDR3, the DNA is TGTGCCAGCAGCCCGATAGGGCTAGCGGGAGTAGAGACCCAGTACTTC. Drawing the rest from reference TRBV7-9 and TRBJ2-5, the complete variable domain is DTGVSQNPRHKITKRGQNVTFRCDPISEHNRLYWYRQTLGQGPEFLTYFQNEAQLEKSRLLSDRFSAERPKGSFSTLEIQRTEQGDSAMYLCASSPIGLAGVETQYFGPGTRLLVL.

This clonotype showed up just a few times. This rearrangement joins TRBV12-5 to TRBJ2-4, with TRBD1 as a possible D gene (6 bases). The length of the CDR3 is 16 residues. Germline CDR1 LGHNT, CDR2 FRNRAP. Trimming pared 1 base from V and 0 bases from J, leaving 10 bases between. Here the CDR3 DNA reads TGTGCTAGTGGTTTGGCCCCAGGGGAAGCCAAAAACATTCAGTACTTC. This codes for CASGLAPGEAKNIQYF.

This clonotype occurred many times. The chain uses TRBV2 and TRBJ2-5; possible D gene TRBD1, 5 bases. V was pared by 6 bases and J by 5 bases, with 13 bases between. This CDR3 has 13 amino acids. The germline V gene encodes CDR1 SNHLY and CDR2 FYNNEI. The CDR3 DNA sequence: TGTGCCAGCAGCTCTCAGGGCCGGGAGACCCAGTACTTC. Translation gives CASSSQGRETQYF. Combining the CDR3 with reference TRBV2 and TRBJ2-5 gives the whole variable domain EPEVTQTPSHQVTQMGQEVILRCVPISNHLYFYWYRQILGQKVEFLVSFYNNEISEKSEIFDDQFSVERPDGSNFTLKIRSTKLEDSAMYFCASSSQGRETQYFGPGTRLLVL.

Only a few counts were recorded for this clonotype. This chain links TRBV5-1 with TRBJ1-6, with D possibly being TRBD1 (6 bases). The CDR3 loop spans 14 amino acids. Trimming stripped 0 bases from V and 7 bases from J, with 8 bases between. Per the germline V gene, CDR1 is SGHRS and CDR2 is YFSETQ. CDR3 DNA sequence: TGCGCCAGCAGCTTGGGACAGGAAAATTCACCCCTCCACTTT. Translated, it gives CASSLGQENSPLHF.

This clonotype has more than one count but fewer than ten. The chain joins TRBV10-3 to TRBJ2-5; D is unresolved. V lost 2 bases to trimming and J lost 5 bases, with 18 bases between them. CDR3 length: 16 amino acids. In germline, CDR1 is ENHRY, CDR2 SYGVKD. This chain's CDR3 is CAISEPGSDYKETQYF. CDR3 coding DNA: TGTGCCATCAGTGAGCCGGGTTCGGATTATAAGGAGACCCAGTACTTC.

This clonotype was seen repeatedly, ten times or more. The V and J genes are TRBV30 and TRBJ2-5; 7 bases line up with TRBD2. The CDR3 length is 13 residues. With V trimmed by 1 base and J by 5 bases, 4 bases remained unmatched. Germline loops: CDR1 GTSNPN, CDR2 SVGIG (reference sequence). Here the CDR3 DNA reads TGTGCCTGGAGTGGCGCTAGCGGTGAGACCCAGTACTTC. Translation: CAWSGASGETQYF.

The CDR3 protein is CSALSGASGELFF. CDR3 sequence (DNA): TGCAGTGCTTTATCCGGGGCGTCCGGGGAGCTGTTTTTT. The J gene is TRBJ2-2, the V gene TRBV20-1; D might be TRBD1 or TRBD2, each matching 5 bases. CDR1 and CDR2 from the germline V gene are DFQATT and SNEGSKA (reference sequence). Trimming removed 5 bases at V and 6 bases at J, with 13 bases between. The CDR3 consists of 13 residues.

This clonotype has a handful of counts. This chain uses TRBV5-1 with TRBJ2-5; 9 nucleotides align to TRBD1. The CDR3 totals 12 residues. Losses at the gene ends were 7 bases for V and 3 bases for J; bases not matched to a gene: 1. CDR1 SGHRS and CDR2 YFSETQ come from the germline V gene. In DNA, the CDR3 is TGCGCCAGCCGACAGGGGGAAGAGACCCAGTACTTC. Amino acids: CASRQGEETQYF. The entire variable domain, with the rest obtained from reference TRBV5-1 and TRBJ2-5, is as follows: KAGVTQTPRYLIKTRGQQVTLSCSPISGHRSVSWYQQTPGQGLQFLFEYFSETQRNKGNFPGRFSGRQFSNSRSEMNVSTLELGDSALYLCASRQGEETQYFGPGTRLLVL.

This clonotype was found many times. This rearrangement joins TRBV28 to TRBJ2-3, with 10 bases fitting TRBD2. Germline CDR1 MDHEN, CDR2 SYDVKM. Trimming at V came to 2 bases and at J to 2 bases, leaving 1 base not matched to a gene. The CDR3 totals 15 residues. CDR3 residues: CASSLTSGITDTQYF. The CDR3 bases are TGTGCCAGCAGTTTAACTAGCGGGATCACAGATACGCAGTATTTT.

This clonotype was seen at least ten times. The chain uses TRBV7-3 and TRBJ2-5; a possible D gene is TRBD1 (6 bases). Germline V lookup: CDR1 SGHTA, CDR2 FQGTGA. There are 16 residues in the CDR3. V gave up 5 bases and J gave up 1 base, with 17 bases separating them. The CDR3 is CASSPQGIGGQETQYF. DNA for the CDR3: TGTGCCAGCAGCCCCCAAGGAATAGGGGGCCAAGAGACCCAGTACTTC.

This clonotype was counted ten times or more. V gene TRBV6-1 combines with J gene TRBJ1-2, with D uncertain. The V and J ends lost 8 bases and 3 bases respectively, with 19 bases between them. The germline V gene encodes CDR1 MNHNS and CDR2 SASEGT. The CDR3 sequence is 15 residues long. In DNA, the CDR3 is TGTGCCAGCTCTAAGACCCTAACAGATTACTATGGCTACACCTTC. This translates into CASSKTLTDYYGYTF.

This clonotype has more than one count but fewer than ten. This chain links TRBV5-1 with TRBJ1-2; D call uncertain. The CDR3 is made up of 13 amino acids. The germline V and J ends were trimmed by 0 bases and 7 bases, with 10 bases remaining between them. Germline values: CDR1 SGHRS, CDR2 YFSETQ. CDR3 sequence reads: CASSLADGSGYTF. CDR3 nucleotides: TGCGCCAGCAGCTTGGCAGACGGATCTGGCTACACCTTC.